This entry lists 27 T cell receptor beta chains sequenced from one sample in a study of T cell responses to AZD1222 COVID-19 vaccine. The table came from immunoSEQ multiplex PCR; TCRdb's copy has only in-frame clones and leaves some out. The sample shows 65,000 to 95,000 clones, 70% to 90% of them seen only once. The material was peripheral blood, obtained on day 0 of AZD1222 vaccination. The receptors shown here come from an adult in good health.

In DNA form, the CDR3 reads TGTGCCAGCTCACCACCCTATACAGGGGAACAAAATGGCTACACCTTC. It codes for CASSPPYTGEQNGYTF. The chain employs TRBV18 and TRBJ1-2; 7 bases match TRBD1. This CDR3 spans 16 amino acids. The trim removed 0 bases at V and 6 bases at J, leaving 10 bases unmatched. In germline, CDR1 is KGHSH, CDR2 LQKENI.

V and J are TRBV18 and TRBJ1-1; the D is unclear. V lost 0 bases and J 0 bases, leaving 5 bases between the germline ends. From germline, CDR1 is KGHSH and CDR2 LQKENI. This CDR3 has 14 amino acids. CDR3 nucleotides: TGTGCCAGCTCACCACCGGGGTTGAACACTGAAGCTTTCTTT. This gives the protein CASSPPGLNTEAFF.

The chain employs TRBV5-8 and TRBJ2-5; the D is unclear. The germline gives CDR1 SGHTS, CDR2 YDEGEE. The germline V and J ends were trimmed by 0 bases and 1 base, with 16 bases remaining between them. The CDR3 runs to 17 residues. The CDR3 DNA sequence: TGTGCCAGCAGCTTGGGGCAGCGCCCGACTGCCCAAGAGACCCAGTACTTC. It yields the protein CASSLGQRPTAQETQYF. Full variable domain (outside the CDR3, taken from reference TRBV5-8 and TRBJ2-5): EAGVTQSPTHLIKTRGQQATLRCSPISGHTSVYWYQQALGLGLQFLLWYDEGEERNRGNFPPRFSGRQFPNYSSELNVNALELEDSALYLCASSLGQRPTAQETQYFGPGTRLLVL.

This rearrangement joins TRBV28 to TRBJ2-3; D possibly corresponds to TRBD2 (6 bases). This CDR3 contains 15 residues. Germline V lookup: CDR1 MDHEN, CDR2 SYDVKM. The V end was cut by 4 bases, the J end by 0 bases, with 11 bases between. The CDR3 bases are TGTGCCAGCAGTTGGGCGGGGACCAGCACAGATACGCAGTATTTT. Translated, it gives CASSWAGTSTDTQYF.

The V gene is TRBV3-1 (or the pseudogene TRBV3-2), the J gene TRBJ2-5; no clear D. V lost 0 bases, J lost 1 base, and 6 bases lay in between. CDR1 LGHDT and CDR2 YNNKEL come from the germline V gene (reference sequence). The CDR3 contains 14 residues. CDR3 loop: CASSQEGFQETQYF. The CDR3 DNA sequence: TGTGCCAGCAGCCAAGAGGGTTTCCAAGAGACCCAGTACTTC.

The chain employs TRBV10-2 and TRBJ2-7; D perhaps matches TRBD1 (6 bases). This CDR3 comprises 14 residues. Germline CDR1 WSHSY, CDR2 SAAADI. Between the trimmed V and J ends, which lost 6 bases and 3 bases, there was a span of 15 bases. CDR3 sequence: CASSQRDTNYEQYF. DNA for the CDR3: TGCGCCAGCAGCCAACGGGACACTAACTACGAGCAGTACTTC.

This chain links TRBV27 with TRBJ2-1; possibly TRBD2 for D (6 bases). CDR3 size: 13 residues. Trimming removed 3 bases at V and 8 bases at J, with 11 bases between. Germline values: CDR1 MNHEY, CDR2 SMNVEV (reference sequence). The CDR3 loop reads CASSLRTTDEQFF. CDR3 DNA sequence: TGTGCCAGCAGTTTGCGGACTACGGATGAGCAGTTCTTC.

The rearrangement uses TRBV7-2 and TRBJ2-1; 12 nucleotides match TRBD2. The CDR3 sequence is 17 residues long. Looked up from germline, CDR1 is SGHTA and CDR2 is FQGNSA. J was trimmed by 6 bases and V by 2 bases; bases with no gene match: 8. For the CDR3, the DNA is TGTGCCAGCAGCTTACCCGTCACTAGCGGGAGGACCAATGAGCAGTTCTTC. Translated, it gives CASSLPVTSGRTNEQFF.

The chain carries TRBV3-1 (or the pseudogene TRBV3-2) and TRBJ2-1; D gene unclear. The CDR3 runs to 11 residues. V lost 6 bases and J lost 8, with 8 bases in between. CDR1 and CDR2 (germline): LGHDT, YNNKEL (reference sequence). CDR3 sequence (DNA): TGTGCCAGCAGTCATTTCTATGAGCAGTTCTTC. This sequence encodes CASSHFYEQFF.

This clone was picked up one time. V and J are TRBV12-3 or TRBV12-4 and TRBJ2-1, with D maybe TRBD2 (5 bases). V lost 8 bases and J 1 base, leaving 9 bases between the germline ends. There are 13 residues in the CDR3. The CDR3, as DNA: TGTGCCAGCGCACTAGAGTCCTACAATGAGCAGTTCTTC. It translates to CASALESYNEQFF.

The chain recombines TRBV19 with TRBJ1-1; D gene ambiguous. The CDR3 spans 15 residues. CDR1 LNHDA and CDR2 SQIVND come from the germline V gene (reference sequence). V gave up 5 bases and J gave up 1 base, with 14 bases separating them. CDR3 in amino acids: CASSPDRETNTEAFF. In DNA form, the CDR3 reads TGTGCCAGTAGTCCCGACCGGGAAACGAACACTGAAGCTTTCTTT.

The J gene is TRBJ1-2, the V gene TRBV4-1, with 10 nucleotides matching TRBD1. Per the germline V gene, CDR1 is MGHRA and CDR2 is YSYEKL. Trimming cost V 3 bases and J 5 bases; bases outside gene matches: 18. The CDR3 has 19 amino acids. The CDR3 DNA is TGCGCCAGCAGCCAGGGACAGGGGCGCCCCGACCCGACTAGATATGGCTACACCTTC. Residues: CASSQGQGRPDPTRYGYTF.

In this sample, this clone turned up once. The chain links TRBV3-1 (or the pseudogene TRBV3-2) to TRBJ2-5; TRBD2 matches at 16 bases. The trim removed 4 bases at V and 5 bases at J, leaving 1 base unmatched. This CDR3 comprises 15 residues. Germline values: CDR1 LGHDT, CDR2 YNNKEL (reference sequence). CDR3 in amino acids: CASSPGLAGGETQYF. CDR3 in DNA: TGTGCCAGCAGCCCGGGACTAGCGGGGGGGGAGACCCAGTACTTC.

This clone appeared once. The rearrangement uses TRBV3-1 (or the pseudogene TRBV3-2) and TRBJ2-3, with 9 positions matching TRBD2. The germline CDR1 and CDR2 sequences are LGHDT and YNNKEL (reference sequence). This CDR3 has 13 residues. Losses at the gene ends were 7 bases for V and 6 bases for J; bases not matched to a gene: 5. The CDR3 loop is CASNSGSRDTQYF. The CDR3 DNA is TGTGCCAGCAATAGCGGGAGTCGGGATACGCAGTATTTT.

The chain has TRBV14 and TRBJ1-1; D is ambiguous. V lost 3 bases, J lost 4 bases, and 12 bases lay in between. CDR1 is SGHDN and CDR2 is FVKESK in the germline V gene. The CDR3 is 14 amino acids. CDR3 DNA sequence: TGTGCCAGCAGCCACCAGAGGAGGGTCACTGAAGCTTTCTTT. Encoded protein: CASSHQRRVTEAFF.

The chain links TRBV19 to TRBJ1-4; the D gene is possibly TRBD1 (6 bases). The CDR3 covers 15 residues. The germline CDR1 and CDR2 sequences are LNHDA and SQIVND (reference sequence). V lost 10 bases and J lost 4, with 19 bases in between. The DNA for the CDR3 is TGTGCCACCTCCGAAGGGTCCAGGGGTAATGAAAAACTGTTTTTT. Protein product: CATSEGSRGNEKLFF.

This clone was recorded a few times. This chain joins TRBV6-6 and TRBJ1-3; D is unresolved. The CDR3 extends over 15 amino acids. Germline V gives CDR1 MNHNY, CDR2 SVGAGI (reference sequence). The V gene lost 5 bases and the J gene lost 3 bases, with 14 bases spanning the gap. In nucleotides, the CDR3 is TGTGCCAGCAGTACTAGGACGGACCGTGGAAACACCATATATTTT. Translated, it gives CASSTRTDRGNTIYF.

J is TRBJ1-1 and V is TRBV5-6; D may be TRBD1 (5 bases). This CDR3 is 17 amino acids long. V gave up 0 bases and J gave up 5 bases, with 20 bases separating them. CDR1 and CDR2 (germline): SGHDT, YYEEEE. Here the CDR3 reads CASSLGWGSDVSTEAFF. The CDR3 nucleotides read TGTGCCAGCAGCTTGGGTTGGGGCAGTGACGTTTCGACTGAAGCTTTCTTT.

This sequence joins TRBV19 and TRBJ2-3; 8 bases are shared with TRBD2. The CDR3 length is 15 residues. Germline V gives CDR1 LNHDA, CDR2 SQIVND (reference sequence). Losses at the gene ends were 3 bases for V and 2 bases for J; bases not matched to a gene: 4. CDR3 loop: CASSISGGITDTQYF. The CDR3, as DNA: TGTGCCAGTAGTATCTCGGGAGGGATCACAGATACGCAGTATTTT.

This clone showed up just once. The chain recombines TRBV7-9 with TRBJ2-3; D might be TRBD2 (7 bases). The CDR3 has 14 residues. Germline V gives CDR1 SEHNR, CDR2 FQNEAQ (reference sequence). V was cut by 4 bases and J by 8 bases, with 16 bases left in between. The CDR3 DNA is TGTGCCAGCAGCTCCCTACGGGGGGCCATTACGCAGTATTTT. Translation: CASSSLRGAITQYF.

The chain couples TRBV19 to TRBJ1-2; a weak D match, TRBD1 (5 bases). CDR1 and CDR2 from the germline V gene are LNHDA and SQIVND (reference sequence). The V end was cut by 4 bases, the J end by 2 bases, with 11 bases between. This CDR3 contains 14 residues. The CDR3 protein is CASSTGTVNYGYTF. Written as DNA, the CDR3 is TGTGCCAGTAGTACCGGGACCGTGAACTATGGCTACACCTTC.

J is TRBJ2-2 and V is TRBV5-4, with unresolved D. Germline V CDR1 and CDR2: SGHNT, YYREEE (reference sequence). The CDR3 spans 15 residues. The V gene lost 0 bases and the J gene lost 1 base, with 7 bases spanning the gap. The CDR3: CASSLEIRNTGELFF. The CDR3, as DNA: TGTGCCAGCAGCTTGGAAATCCGGAACACCGGGGAGCTGTTTTTT.

The chain carries TRBV7-8 and TRBJ2-2, with 8 bases aligning to TRBD1. Per germline, CDR1 SGHVS and CDR2 FQNEAQ. V trimming: 5 bases; J trimming: 5 bases; junction bases outside the gene matches: 10. The CDR3 totals 16 residues. CDR3: CASSPRTGLGTGELFF. The CDR3 region has the DNA TGTGCCAGCAGCCCGCGGACAGGGCTTGGGACCGGGGAGCTGTTTTTT.

This clone was detected once. The rearrangement uses TRBV7-2 and TRBJ1-2; 8 bases map to TRBD1. The CDR3 totals 13 residues. The V segment lost 8 bases and the J segment 3 bases; nucleotides outside the gene matches: 5. In germline, CDR1 is SGHTA, CDR2 FQGNSA. CDR3 coding DNA: TGTGCCAGCCAAGGACAGGGAGACTATGGCTACACCTTC. Residues: CASQGQGDYGYTF.

The V gene is TRBV6-2 or TRBV6-3, the J gene TRBJ1-5; the D is unclear. CDR1 is MNHEY and CDR2 is SVGEGT in the germline V gene. The CDR3 is made up of 15 amino acids. V was cut by 0 bases and J by 5 bases, with 11 bases left in between. Here the CDR3 DNA reads TGTGCCAGCAGTTACTCAGGCCCGGCCCATCAGCCCCAGCATTTT. It codes for CASSYSGPAHQPQHF.

The V gene is TRBV5-1, the J gene TRBJ1-1; D uncertain. The CDR3 runs to 14 residues. Germline lookup yields CDR1 SGHRS and CDR2 YFSETQ. V lost 1 base, J lost 2 bases, and 9 bases lay in between. The CDR3 sequence is CASSLTRRNTEAFF. The DNA of the CDR3 is TGCGCCAGCAGCTTGACTAGGAGAAACACTGAAGCTTTCTTT.

The chain carries TRBV6-1 and TRBJ2-1; 7 bases match TRBD1. CDR3 size: 12 residues. Germline V CDR1 and CDR2: MNHNS, SASEGT. The ends lost 6 bases at V and 7 bases at J; junction bases unmatched: 3. The chain's CDR3 is CASSRQGNEQFF. As DNA, the CDR3 is TGTGCCAGCAGCCGACAGGGTAATGAGCAGTTCTTC.